These T cell receptor beta chains were read from a single sample in a study of cytomegalovirus exposure and HLA in healthy donors. TCRdb's table, derived via immunoSEQ multiplex PCR, lists solely in-frame clones and lacks some. The table includes some 120,000 clones, 75% to 85% detected once. The sequencing input was PBMCs. These receptor sequences come from a man in his late teens or twenties in good health and CMV-seronegative. The CDR3 runs from the conserved cysteine through the conserved F or W. A D gene is named only where the DNA matches it firmly. Clone size, where shown, is once, few, many, or a class for clones that have expanded.

cdr3_aa	cdr3_nt	clone_size	v_call	j_call	d_call
CASSGTPLGEQFF	TGTGCCAGCAGCGGGACACCCCTAGGTGAGCAGTTCTTC	NA	TRBV7-3	TRBJ2-1	NA
CASRGGDRGRTEAFF	TGTGCCAGCAGGGGTGGGGACAGGGGGCGTACTGAAGCTTTCTTT	NA	TRBV25-1	TRBJ1-1	TRBD1
CASSKTGDRCEQYF	TGTGCCAGCAGTAAGACAGGGGATCGTTGCGAGCAGTACTTC	NA	TRBV5-4	TRBJ2-7	TRBD1
CASSLTGGETYEQYF	TGCGCCAGCAGCTTGACGGGAGGGGAGACCTACGAGCAGTACTTC	NA	TRBV5-1	TRBJ2-7	TRBD2
CASSDSGQPGVEQYF	TGTGCCAGCAGCGACTCGGGACAGCCCGGCGTCGAGCAGTACTTC	once	TRBV2	TRBJ2-7	TRBD1
CASGSGAREAFF	TGTGCCAGTGGATCAGGGGCACGTGAAGCTTTCTTT	NA	TRBV19	TRBJ1-1	NA
CASSLGGWGGQETQYF	TGTGCCAGCAGTTTGGGAGGGTGGGGGGGCCAAGAGACCCAGTACTTC	NA	TRBV28	TRBJ2-5	TRBD2
CASTGETTNEKLFF	TGTGCCAGCACCGGGGAGACAACTAATGAAAAACTGTTTTTT	few	TRBV28	TRBJ1-4	NA
CASGPQGYNEQFF	TGTGCCAGTGGCCCCCAGGGCTACAATGAGCAGTTCTTC	NA	TRBV19	TRBJ2-1	NA
CASSLALGGYNEQFF	TGCGCCAGCAGCTTGGCACTAGGAGGATACAATGAGCAGTTCTTC	NA	TRBV5-1	TRBJ2-1	NA
CASSLDGSPLHF	TGTGCCAGCAGCTTAGATGGCTCACCCCTCCACTTT	NA	TRBV7-3	TRBJ1-6	NA
CASSLEGLGGNEQFF	TGTGCCAGCAGCTTAGAGGGACTGGGGGGCAATGAGCAGTTCTTC	once	TRBV11-3	TRBJ2-1	NA
CASSTIGQAATEAFF	TGTGCCAGCTCCACCATAGGACAGGCGGCCACTGAAGCTTTCTTT	NA	TRBV18	TRBJ1-1	TRBD1
CAGHRVWTEAFF	TGTGCCGGCCACAGGGTTTGGACTGAAGCTTTCTTT	once	TRBV30	TRBJ1-1	NA
CAISGGGSYEQYF	TGTGCCATCAGTGGGGGGGGGTCGTACGAGCAGTACTTC	NA	TRBV10-3	TRBJ2-7	TRBD2
CASSHFQGATHSTDTQYF	TGTGCCAGCAGCCACTTTCAGGGCGCGACTCATAGCACAGATACGCAGTATTTT	NA	TRBV27	TRBJ2-3	NA
CASSPPARDRGLRGTEAFF	TGTGCCAGCTCACCACCAGCGAGGGACAGGGGGCTCCGGGGCACTGAAGCTTTCTTT	NA	TRBV18	TRBJ1-1	TRBD1
CASSQERLASYNEQFF	TGCGCCAGCAGCCAAGAGAGGCTAGCGTCCTACAATGAGCAGTTCTTC	NA	TRBV4-1	TRBJ2-1	NA
CASRWTVSTDTQYF	TGTGCCAGCAGATGGACAGTTAGCACAGATACGCAGTATTTT	few	TRBV27	TRBJ2-3	NA
CASSLEQGRQPQHF	TGCGCCAGCAGCTTGGAACAGGGAAGACAGCCCCAGCATTTT	NA	TRBV5-1	TRBJ1-5	NA
CASSLATGTENTEAFF	TGTGCCAGCAGCTTGGCTACAGGAACGGAGAACACTGAAGCTTTCTTT	NA	TRBV5-6	TRBJ1-1	NA
CASSVERSNTGELFF	TGTGCCAGCAGTGTGGAGCGGTCGAACACCGGGGAGCTGTTTTTT	NA	TRBV2	TRBJ2-2	NA
CASSRTSSYNEQFF	TGTGCCAGCAGTCGGACTAGCTCCTACAATGAGCAGTTCTTC	NA	TRBV2	TRBJ2-1	TRBD2
CASSRFSGSYEQYF	TGTGCCAGCAGCCGTTTCTCGGGCTCCTACGAGCAGTACTTC	NA	TRBV7-3	TRBJ2-7	NA
CASSFTHLAGSYEQYF	TGTGCCAGCAGTTTCACCCATTTGGCGGGATCCTACGAGCAGTACTTC	NA	TRBV28	TRBJ2-7	NA
CAWSEAGNEKLFF	TGTGCCTGGAGTGAGGCAGGGAATGAAAAACTGTTTTTT	NA	TRBV30	TRBJ1-4	NA
CASSLGTATEETQYF	TGCGCCAGCAGCCTAGGGACAGCGACCGAAGAGACCCAGTACTTC	NA	TRBV5-1	TRBJ2-5	TRBD1
CASSVDAGPSYEQYF	TGTGCCAGCAGCGTAGATGCAGGGCCCTCCTACGAGCAGTACTTC	NA	TRBV9	TRBJ2-7	NA
CASVWSSGRVTDTQYF	TGTGCCAGCGTCTGGTCTAGCGGGAGGGTGACAGATACGCAGTATTTT	NA	TRBV2	TRBJ2-3	TRBD2
CASSERPTGLSGYTF	TGTGCCAGCAGTGAACGCCCGACAGGGCTGAGTGGCTACACCTTC	NA	TRBV2	TRBJ1-2	TRBD1
CASSSPGRGSEAFF	TGTGCCAGCAGTTCCCCGGGCCGGGGGAGTGAAGCTTTCTTT	NA	TRBV27	TRBJ1-1	NA
CASSLFDNYEQYF	TGTGCCAGCAGTTTATTTGACAACTACGAGCAGTACTTC	NA	TRBV27	TRBJ2-7	NA
CASRDRTDSGYTF	TGTGCCAGCAGAGACCGGACAGATTCTGGCTACACCTTC	NA	TRBV6-1	TRBJ1-2	NA
CASSELLSGRGYEQYF	TGTGCCAGCAGTGAATTATTAAGCGGGAGAGGCTACGAGCAGTACTTC	NA	TRBV2	TRBJ2-7	TRBD2
CASSLGVRGFNEKLFF	TGTGCCAGCAGCTTGGGGGTCAGAGGGTTTAATGAAAAACTGTTTTTT	NA	TRBV5-6	TRBJ1-4	NA
CASSSSQEAFF	TGTGCCAGCAGTTCGTCACAGGAGGCTTTCTTT	NA	TRBV28	TRBJ1-1	NA
CASSLAADYYNEQFF	TGTGCCAGCAGCTTAGCGGCAGACTACTACAATGAGCAGTTCTTC	NA	TRBV7-6	TRBJ2-1	NA